These 7 T cell receptor beta chains share one sample of origin, sequenced in a study of shared clonotypes between healthy human individuals. Clones were sequenced by immunoSEQ multiplex PCR, and TCRdb holds only the in-frame ones, with some missing. There are millions of clones in the sample; 90% to 95% occur only once, and 0.13% lies in the top ten. The source material was naive CD4+ T cells sorted from blood. Subset specified: CD45RA+ positively selected. These receptors came from a man aged 18 to 29 in good health.

On this clone itself: This CDR3 is also generated by other DNA sequences in the sample. J is TRBJ1-2 and V is TRBV10-3; a weak D match, TRBD1 (5 bases). This CDR3 comprises 12 residues. Trimming removed 4 bases from V and 6 bases from J, with 9 bases in between. Germline assignment: CDR1 ENHRY and CDR2 SYGVKD. The CDR3 DNA is TGTGCCATCAGTGGAGGAGGGGATGGCTACACCTTC. It yields the protein CAISGGGDGYTF.

CDR3: CASSPQGGETQYF. In DNA form, the CDR3 reads TGTGCCAGCAGCCCCCAGGGTGGAGAGACCCAGTACTTC. The chain has TRBV7-6 and TRBJ2-5, with D possibly TRBD1 on 5 matching bases. Trimming removed 5 bases from V and 4 bases from J, with 11 bases in between. Germline-derived CDR1 and CDR2 are SGHVS and FNYEAQ. The CDR3 contains 13 residues.

The CDR3 nucleotides are TGTGCCATCAGTGAGGGCCCAGATAACTATGGCTACACCTTC. Protein product: CAISEGPDNYGYTF. V gene TRBV10-3 combines with J gene TRBJ1-2; D is unresolved. Germline CDR1 reads ENHRY; CDR2 reads SYGVKD. The CDR3 is made up of 14 amino acids. The V end was cut by 2 bases, the J end by 1 base, with 8 bases between.

V and J are TRBV5-4 and TRBJ2-7; weak D call: TRBD2 (5 bases). Germline V gene data show CDR1 as SGHNT and CDR2 as YYREEE (reference sequence). V was cut by 4 bases and J by 6 bases, with 11 bases left in between. This CDR3 comprises 12 residues. CDR3 sequence: CASSLRAGEQYF. The CDR3 DNA is TGTGCCAGCAGCCTGAGGGCTGGCGAGCAGTACTTC.

A remark on this clone: The identical CDR3 is also encoded by other nucleotide sequences in the sample. V usage is TRBV11-3 and J usage is TRBJ1-1; D is ambiguous. The germline CDR1 and CDR2 sequences are SGHNT and YENEEA. V was pared by 5 bases and J by 3 bases, with 7 bases between. The length of the CDR3 is 12 residues. CDR3 in amino acids: CASSPGDTEAFF. The CDR3 nucleotides are TGTGCCAGCAGCCCCGGGGACACTGAAGCTTTCTTT.

The CDR3 DNA is TGTGCCAGCAGCCCCTTCTCCTATGGCTACACCTTC. Its translation: CASSPFSYGYTF. This sequence joins TRBV11-2 and TRBJ1-2; D is unresolved. With 5 bases removed from V and 4 bases from J, the gap between germline ends came to 8 bases. Germline lookup yields CDR1 SGHAT and CDR2 FQNNGV. The CDR3 length is 12 residues.

Details on this clone: Other DNA sequences in the sample encode the same CDR3. The V and J genes are TRBV7-9 and TRBJ1-4; D remains ambiguous. Trimming left V 6 bases short and J 0 bases short, with 8 bases between. From germline, CDR1 is SEHNR and CDR2 FQNEAQ (reference sequence). This CDR3 contains 14 residues. This chain's CDR3 is CASSSGATNEKLFF. The CDR3 DNA reads TGTGCCAGCAGTTCCGGTGCAACTAATGAAAAACTGTTTTTT.